This T cell receptor beta chain was identified during a study of sequential checkpoint blockade in melanoma (dated by TCRdb to between 2018 and 2021). Looking at the study overall: In a 1:1 randomization, patients received either first-line nivolumab then ipilimumab (arm A) or ipilimumab then nivolumab (arm B). Maintenance nivolumab came after both trial sequences.

On the study overall, not on this receptor specifically: The model for predicting response that combines TCR metrics with mutation burden needs to be validated in larger, independent patient cohorts.

Explained via the paper, the treatment or condition label denotes: randomized to nivolumab then ipilimumab (arm A) or the reverse (arm B). No trial patient had received prior DNA-damaging chemotherapy. Thawed PBMCs were sorted on a FACS Aria II flow cytometer to isolate live CD3+CD8+ cells negative for CD19 and CD56. Samples were obtained from patients with melanoma enrolled in CheckMate 064, a randomized, open-label phase II trial of sequential checkpoint blockade. Peripheral blood mononuclear cells were obtained through leukapheresis, purified using Ficoll-Paque, and frozen in human serum containing approximately 9.5% DMSO. Immediately after sorting, the purity of sorted blood CD3+CD8+ cells was verified to be >98%, after which DNA was extracted. The immunoSEQ Assay was used to immunosequence TCRbeta CDR3 regions from genomic DNA. Before high-throughput sequencing, the genomic DNA was amplified using bias-controlled multiplex PCR. The paper's data handling went like this. To quantify the absolute abundance of each unique TCRbeta CDR3 region, the sequences were collapsed and filtered. Clonality, defined as 1 minus Pielou's evenness, was calculated using only productive rearrangements. A previously published method was used to identify clones with significantly greater frequencies in on-treatment samples than in baseline samples. This is the immuneACCESS table as TCRdb keeps it, with only in-frame sequences that have V and J called. A part of the clones is gone; compared with another copy, unresolved V genes explain less than half, and the rest is unexplained. V, J and clone size derive from that table, while D and trimming were established from the DNA sequence. This sample holds some 21,000 clones; around 80% were observed only once. The biggest ten clones account for around 10% of the sample.

This clone was counted between two and nine times. Its antigen target is currently unknown. No base quality values were provided; no much bigger clone lies one nucleotide off. From V the trimming removes 5 bases and from J it removes 2 bases, while the gene matches leave 4 bases of the junction unaccounted for. The CDR3 runs 14 residues from the cysteine to the phenylalanine. The entry retains the CDR3 DNA only, 42 bases that are in frame from base 1. In the germline V gene (reference sequence), CDR1 corresponds to LNHDA and CDR2 to SQIVND. In this chain, TRBV19 is recombined with TRBJ1-2; 8 nucleotides in the junction match TRBD1. The sequence was collected from a human donor with melanoma. Material: CD8+ T cells sorted from blood (inferred from file names), obtained from a patient given nivolumab and ipilimumab in sequence. The DNA sequence follows: TGTGCCAGTAGTCCCGGGACAGGAAACTATGGCTACACCTTC. Its protein is CASSPGTGNYGYTF.